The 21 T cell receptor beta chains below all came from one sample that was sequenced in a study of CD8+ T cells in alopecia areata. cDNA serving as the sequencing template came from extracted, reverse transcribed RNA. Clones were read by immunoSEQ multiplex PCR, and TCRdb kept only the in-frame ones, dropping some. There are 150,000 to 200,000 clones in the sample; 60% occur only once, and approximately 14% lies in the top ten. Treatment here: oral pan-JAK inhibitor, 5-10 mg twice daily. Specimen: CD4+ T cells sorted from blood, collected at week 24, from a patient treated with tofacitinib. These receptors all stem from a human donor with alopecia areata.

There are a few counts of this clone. The CDR3 loop reads CASSLGQGSQPQHF. CDR3 nucleotide sequence: TGCGCCAGCAGCTTGGGGCAGGGGAGTCAGCCCCAGCATTTT. The J gene is TRBJ1-5, the V gene TRBV5-1; possibly TRBD1 for D (6 bases). Germline CDR1 and CDR2: SGHRS and YFSETQ. The CDR3 runs 14 residues. Trimming took off 0 bases at V and 6 bases at J, with 10 bases between the two ends.

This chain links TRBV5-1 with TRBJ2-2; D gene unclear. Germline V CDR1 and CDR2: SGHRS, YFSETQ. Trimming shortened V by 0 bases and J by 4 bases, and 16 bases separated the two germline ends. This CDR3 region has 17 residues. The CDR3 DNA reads TGCGCCAGCAGCTTGGCCATGAGACACGAGTTCACCGGGGAGCTGTTTTTT. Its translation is CASSLAMRHEFTGELFF.

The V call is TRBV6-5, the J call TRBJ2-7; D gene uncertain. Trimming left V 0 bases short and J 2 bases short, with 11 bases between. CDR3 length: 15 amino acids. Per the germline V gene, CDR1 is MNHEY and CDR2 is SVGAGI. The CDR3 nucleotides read TGTGCCAGCAGTTACTCCCCCCACGGCACCTACGAGCAGTACTTC. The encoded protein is CASSYSPHGTYEQYF.

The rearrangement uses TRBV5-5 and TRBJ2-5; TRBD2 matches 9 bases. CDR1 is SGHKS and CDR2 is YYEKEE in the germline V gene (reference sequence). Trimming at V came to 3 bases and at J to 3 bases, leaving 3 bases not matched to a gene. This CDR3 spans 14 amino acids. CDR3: CASSSTSGEETQYF. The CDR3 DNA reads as TGTGCCAGCAGCTCGACTAGCGGTGAAGAGACCCAGTACTTC.

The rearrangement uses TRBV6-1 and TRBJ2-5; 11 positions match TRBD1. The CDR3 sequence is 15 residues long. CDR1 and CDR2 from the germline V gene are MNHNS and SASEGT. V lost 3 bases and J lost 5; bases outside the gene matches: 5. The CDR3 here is CASSDGQGAGETQYF. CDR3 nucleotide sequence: TGTGCCAGCAGTGATGGACAGGGGGCAGGGGAGACCCAGTACTTC.

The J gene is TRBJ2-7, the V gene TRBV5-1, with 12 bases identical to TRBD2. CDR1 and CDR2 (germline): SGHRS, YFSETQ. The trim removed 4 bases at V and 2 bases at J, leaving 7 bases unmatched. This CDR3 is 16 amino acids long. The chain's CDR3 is CASSPGLAGTPYEQYF. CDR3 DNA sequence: TGCGCCAGCAGCCCGGGACTAGCGGGTACCCCCTACGAGCAGTACTTC.

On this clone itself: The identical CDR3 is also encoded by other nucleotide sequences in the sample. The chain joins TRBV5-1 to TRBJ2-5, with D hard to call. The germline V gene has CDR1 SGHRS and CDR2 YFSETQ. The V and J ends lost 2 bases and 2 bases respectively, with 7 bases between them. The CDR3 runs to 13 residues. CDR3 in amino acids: CASSFGSQETQYF. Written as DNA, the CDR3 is TGCGCCAGCAGCTTCGGCAGTCAAGAGACCCAGTACTTC. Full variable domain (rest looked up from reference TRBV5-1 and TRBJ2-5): KAGVTQTPRYLIKTRGQQVTLSCSPISGHRSVSWYQQTPGQGLQFLFEYFSETQRNKGNFPGRFSGRQFSNSRSEMNVSTLELGDSALYLCASSFGSQETQYFGPGTRLLVL.

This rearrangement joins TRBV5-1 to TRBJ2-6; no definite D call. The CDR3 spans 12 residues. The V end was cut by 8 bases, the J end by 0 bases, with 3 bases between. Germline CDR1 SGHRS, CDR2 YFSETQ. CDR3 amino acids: CASISGANVLTF. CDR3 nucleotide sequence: TGCGCCAGTATCTCTGGGGCCAACGTCCTGACTTTC.

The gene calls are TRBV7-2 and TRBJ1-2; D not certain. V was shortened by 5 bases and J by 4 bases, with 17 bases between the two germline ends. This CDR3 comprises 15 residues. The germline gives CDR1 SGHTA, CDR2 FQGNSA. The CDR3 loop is CASSPSPGRVYGYTF. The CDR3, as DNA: TGTGCCAGCAGCCCATCACCGGGGAGGGTCTATGGCTACACCTTC.

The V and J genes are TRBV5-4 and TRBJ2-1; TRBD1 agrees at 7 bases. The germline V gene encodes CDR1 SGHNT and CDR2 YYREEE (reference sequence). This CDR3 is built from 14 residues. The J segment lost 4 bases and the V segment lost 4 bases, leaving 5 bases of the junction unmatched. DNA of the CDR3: TGTGCCAGCAGCATGACAGGGAATTACAATGAGCAGTTCTTC. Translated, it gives CASSMTGNYNEQFF.

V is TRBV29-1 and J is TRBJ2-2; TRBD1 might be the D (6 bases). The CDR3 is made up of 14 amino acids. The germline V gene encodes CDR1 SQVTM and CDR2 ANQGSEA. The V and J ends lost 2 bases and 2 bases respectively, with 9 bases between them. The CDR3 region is CSVENRANTGELFF. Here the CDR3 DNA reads TGCAGCGTTGAAAACAGGGCCAACACCGGGGAGCTGTTTTTT.

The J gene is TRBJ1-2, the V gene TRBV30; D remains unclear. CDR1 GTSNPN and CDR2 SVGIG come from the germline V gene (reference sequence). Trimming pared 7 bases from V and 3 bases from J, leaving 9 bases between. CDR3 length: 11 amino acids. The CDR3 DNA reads TGTGCCTCGGGGAGGGACTATGGCTACACCTTC. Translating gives CASGRDYGYTF.

The DNA of the CDR3 is TGTGCCTGGAGTGGAACAGGAACGCGCGGAAACACCATATATTTT. This gives the protein CAWSGTGTRGNTIYF. The rearrangement joins TRBV30 to TRBJ1-3; TRBD1 is a possible D gene (5 bases). This CDR3 is built from 15 residues. Trimming removed 1 base at V and 4 bases at J, with 14 bases between. Germline V gene data show CDR1 as GTSNPN and CDR2 as SVGIG (reference sequence).

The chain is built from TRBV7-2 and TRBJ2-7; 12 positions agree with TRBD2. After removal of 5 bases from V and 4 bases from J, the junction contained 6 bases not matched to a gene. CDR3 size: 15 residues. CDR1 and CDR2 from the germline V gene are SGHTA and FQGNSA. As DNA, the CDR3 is TGTGCCAGCAGCGCCCTAGCGGGGGGGCCTTACGAGCAGTACTTC. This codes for CASSALAGGPYEQYF.

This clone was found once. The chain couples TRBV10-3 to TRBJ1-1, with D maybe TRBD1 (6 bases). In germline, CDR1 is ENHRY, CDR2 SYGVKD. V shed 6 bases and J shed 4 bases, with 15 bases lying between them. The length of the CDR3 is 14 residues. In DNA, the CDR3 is TGTGCCATCAGCAACCGGACAGACGGCACTGAAGCTTTCTTT. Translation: CAISNRTDGTEAFF.

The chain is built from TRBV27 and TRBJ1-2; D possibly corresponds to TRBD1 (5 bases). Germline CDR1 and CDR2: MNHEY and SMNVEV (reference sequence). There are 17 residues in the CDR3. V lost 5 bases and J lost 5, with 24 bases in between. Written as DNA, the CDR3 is TGTGCCAGCAGTCCCTGGGAGGGACCCAAAACTACATATGGCTACACCTTC. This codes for CASSPWEGPKTTYGYTF.

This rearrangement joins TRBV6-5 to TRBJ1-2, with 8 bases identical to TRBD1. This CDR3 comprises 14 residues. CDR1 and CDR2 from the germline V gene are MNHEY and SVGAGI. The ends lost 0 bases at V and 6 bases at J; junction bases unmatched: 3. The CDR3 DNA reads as TGTGCCAGCAGTTACTCGGACAGGGCAAATGGCTACACCTTC. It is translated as CASSYSDRANGYTF.

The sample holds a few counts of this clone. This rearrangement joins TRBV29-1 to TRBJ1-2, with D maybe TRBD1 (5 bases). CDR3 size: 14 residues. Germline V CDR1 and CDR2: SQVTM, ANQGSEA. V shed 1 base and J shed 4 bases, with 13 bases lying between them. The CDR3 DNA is TGCAGCGTTGAAGTGGGGGTGGGGCTCTATGGCTACACCTTC. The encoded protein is CSVEVGVGLYGYTF.

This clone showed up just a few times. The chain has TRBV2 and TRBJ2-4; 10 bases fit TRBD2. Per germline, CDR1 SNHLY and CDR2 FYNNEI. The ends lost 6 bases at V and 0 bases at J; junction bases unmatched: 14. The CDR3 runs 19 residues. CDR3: CASSAPSSGGTLAKNIQYF. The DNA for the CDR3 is TGTGCCAGCAGCGCCCCGAGTAGCGGGGGGACCCTAGCCAAAAACATTCAGTACTTC.

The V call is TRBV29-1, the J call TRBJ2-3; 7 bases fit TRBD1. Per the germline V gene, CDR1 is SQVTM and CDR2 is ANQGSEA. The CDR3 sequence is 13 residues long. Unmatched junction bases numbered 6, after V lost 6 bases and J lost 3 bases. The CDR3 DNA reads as TGCAGCGTACGGACAGGACGGACAGATACGCAGTATTTT. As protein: CSVRTGRTDTQYF.

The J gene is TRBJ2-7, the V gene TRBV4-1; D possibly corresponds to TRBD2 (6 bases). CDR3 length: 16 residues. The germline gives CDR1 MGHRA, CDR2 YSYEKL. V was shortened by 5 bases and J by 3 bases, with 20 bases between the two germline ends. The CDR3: CASSGVGGQGGYEQYF. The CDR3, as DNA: TGCGCCAGCAGCGGAGTCGGCGGGCAGGGAGGCTACGAGCAGTACTTC.